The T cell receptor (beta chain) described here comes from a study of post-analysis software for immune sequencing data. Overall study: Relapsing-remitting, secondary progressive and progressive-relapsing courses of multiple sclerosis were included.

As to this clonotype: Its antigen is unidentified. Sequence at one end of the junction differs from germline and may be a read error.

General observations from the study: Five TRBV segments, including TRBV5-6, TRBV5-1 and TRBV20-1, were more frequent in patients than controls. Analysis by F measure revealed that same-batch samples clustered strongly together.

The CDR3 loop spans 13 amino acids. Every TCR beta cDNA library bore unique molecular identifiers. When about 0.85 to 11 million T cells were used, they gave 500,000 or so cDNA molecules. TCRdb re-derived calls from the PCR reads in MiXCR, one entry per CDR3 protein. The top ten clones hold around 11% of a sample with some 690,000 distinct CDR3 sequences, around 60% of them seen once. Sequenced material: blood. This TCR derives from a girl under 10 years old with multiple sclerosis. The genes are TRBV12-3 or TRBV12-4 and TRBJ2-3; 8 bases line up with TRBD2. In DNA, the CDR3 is TGTGCCAGCAGTTTGCGGGGGGAAGATACGCGGTATTTT. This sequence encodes CASSLRGEDTRYF.